This T cell receptor (beta chain) was captured in a study of brain T cells in children with intractable seizures. Time point in this sample: blood from clinic visit 5 months post-surgery; TSC patient then seizure free. The CDR3 extends over 16 amino acids. Trimming took 5 bases from V and 4 from J; bases not matched to a gene: 11. Germline V gives CDR1 SEHNR, CDR2 FQNEAQ (reference sequence). Sequencing used immunoSEQ multiplex PCR; TCRdb keeps in-frame clones, though not all of them. The repertoire holds about 350,000 clones, over 90% seen once, with roughly 5.8% in the top ten. The sample here was peripheral blood, taken roughly 5 months after surgery. This chain joins TRBV7-9 and TRBJ2-1, with 7 bases matching TRBD2. The clonotype comes from a boy in the first two years of life with tuberous sclerosis and intractable seizures. The CDR3 protein is CASSPATSPGYNEQFF. The CDR3 DNA sequence: TGTGCCAGCAGCCCCGCGACTAGCCCCGGGTACAATGAGCAGTTCTTC.